These 24 T cell receptor beta chains share one sample of origin, sequenced in a study of shared clonotypes between healthy human individuals. Only in-frame clones appear in the TCRdb table, and some are missing; sequencing was by immunoSEQ multiplex PCR. The table lists under 850,000 clones, almost 95% of them singletons, with around 24% in the top ten. Naive CD8 cells, CD45RO-negative and positively selected for CCR7, excluded terminally differentiated effector memory CD45RA+ cells. What was sequenced was naive CD8+ T cells sorted from blood. The source of these receptors is a young man in good health.

This clone was seen just once. The CDR3 sequence: CASSFPPKGGNEQFF. The CDR3, as DNA: TGTGCCAGCAGTTTCCCCCCGAAGGGAGGCAATGAGCAGTTCTTC. The chain combines TRBV28 with TRBJ2-1, with D perhaps TRBD2 (6 bases). Between the trimmed V and J ends, which lost 3 bases and 6 bases, there was a span of 15 bases. Looked up from germline, CDR1 is MDHEN and CDR2 is SYDVKM. There are 15 residues in the CDR3.

V is TRBV5-1 and J is TRBJ2-7, with 9 positions matching TRBD1. This CDR3 comprises 17 residues. Germline-derived CDR1 and CDR2 are SGHRS and YFSETQ. J was trimmed by 4 bases and V by 4 bases; bases with no gene match: 15. The CDR3 loop is CASSKGQGHRVEYEQYF. The CDR3 nucleotides are TGCGCCAGCAGCAAGGGACAGGGACACCGGGTGGAGTACGAGCAGTACTTC.

As to this clone: Other DNA sequences in the same sample also yield this CDR3. V usage is TRBV27 and J usage is TRBJ2-5; D perhaps matches TRBD1 (6 bases). The V end lost 5 bases, the J end lost 2 bases, and 12 bases lay between the germline ends. The CDR3 loop spans 14 amino acids. In germline, CDR1 is MNHEY, CDR2 SMNVEV (reference sequence). This chain's CDR3 is CASSLLDSQETQYF. The CDR3, as DNA: TGTGCCAGCAGTCTACTGGACAGTCAAGAGACCCAGTACTTC.

This chain uses TRBV29-1 with TRBJ2-1; 13 bases line up with TRBD2. Looked up from germline, CDR1 is SQVTM and CDR2 is ANQGSEA. With 8 bases clipped from V and 0 bases from J, the junction kept 13 bases outside the gene matches. The CDR3 is made up of 18 amino acids. CDR3 region: CSTAGTSGTSSSYNEQFF. CDR3 DNA: TGCAGCACAGCCGGGACTAGCGGGACCAGTAGCTCCTACAATGAGCAGTTCTTC.

As concerns this clone: One base separates it from a far larger clone, so it is likely a read error. The rearrangement joins TRBV15 to TRBJ2-1, with a possible D match to TRBD2 (6 bases). V was clipped by 1 base and J by 10 bases, with 11 bases between them. The CDR3 loop spans 13 amino acids. Germline lookup yields CDR1 LNHNV and CDR2 YYDKDF (reference sequence). CDR3 DNA: TGTGCCACCAGCAGAGGTTCGGGAGAAGAGCAGTTCTTC. Protein sequence: CATSRGSGEEQFF. The whole variable domain, remainder taken from reference TRBV15 and TRBJ2-1, is DAMVIQNPRYQVTQFGKPVTLSCSQTLNHNVMYWYQQKSSQAPKLLFHYYDKDFNNEADTPDNFQSRRPNTSFCFLDIRSPGLGDTAMYLCATSRGSGEEQFFGPGTRLTVL.

The chain recombines TRBV5-6 with TRBJ2-7; D gene uncertain. In germline, CDR1 is SGHDT, CDR2 YYEEEE. CDR3 length: 12 residues. V lost 2 bases to trimming and J lost 7 bases, with 10 bases between them. The CDR3 DNA follows: TGTGCCAGCAGCTTCGGGTCCTGGGAGCAGTACTTC. Amino acids: CASSFGSWEQYF.

The chain employs TRBV13 and TRBJ2-2; D gene unclear. The CDR3 contains 14 residues. Germline CDR1 PRHDT, CDR2 FYEKMQ (reference sequence). V was pared by 3 bases and J by 3 bases, with 8 bases between. CDR3 sequence (DNA): TGTGCCAGCAGCTTTCACAGTCACACCGGGGAGCTGTTTTTT. Translation gives CASSFHSHTGELFF.

The DNA of the CDR3 is TGTGCCAGCAGCAATGGGGGGGCCCACGAGCAGTACTTC. It translates to CASSNGGAHEQYF. V and J are TRBV9 and TRBJ2-7; D may be TRBD2 (7 bases). V dropped 4 bases and J dropped 5 bases, with 13 bases sitting between them. The CDR3 contains 13 residues. CDR1 is SGDLS and CDR2 is YYNGEE in the germline V gene.

The CDR3 loop reads CSVVTGTGFYGYTF. CDR3 coding DNA: TGCAGCGTTGTGACAGGGACAGGGTTTTATGGCTACACCTTC. V usage is TRBV29-1 and J usage is TRBJ1-2; TRBD1 matches 9 bases. CDR3 size: 14 residues. Germline V CDR1 and CDR2: SQVTM, ANQGSEA. V shed 4 bases, J shed 5 bases, and the junction held 8 bases outside the gene matches.

Note on this clone: This specimen includes other DNA sequences encoding the same CDR3. The chain is built from TRBV5-8 and TRBJ2-3; TRBD2 agrees at 12 bases. The J segment lost 6 bases and the V segment lost 3 bases, leaving 5 bases of the junction unmatched. The CDR3 has 15 amino acids. The germline V gene has CDR1 SGHTS and CDR2 YDEGEE. The CDR3 loop is CASSSGLAGRDTQYF. In DNA form, the CDR3 reads TGTGCCAGCAGCTCTGGACTAGCGGGAAGGGATACGCAGTATTTT. The full variable domain, with the rest looked up from reference TRBV5-8 and TRBJ2-3, is EAGVTQSPTHLIKTRGQQATLRCSPISGHTSVYWYQQALGLGLQFLLWYDEGEERNRGNFPPRFSGRQFPNYSSELNVNALELEDSALYLCASSSGLAGRDTQYFGPGTRLTVL.

The CDR3 here is CASSPRTVSYEQYF. CDR3 nucleotides: TGTGCCAGCAGTCCTAGGACGGTCTCCTACGAGCAGTACTTC. The chain links TRBV27 to TRBJ2-7; D call uncertain. Trimming stripped 5 bases from V and 0 bases from J, with 11 bases between. This CDR3 spans 14 amino acids. Germline V lookup: CDR1 MNHEY, CDR2 SMNVEV (reference sequence).

The chain has TRBV6-6 and TRBJ2-1; TRBD2 is a possible D gene (5 bases). Trimming stripped 0 bases from V and 5 bases from J, with 8 bases between. Germline CDR1 MNHNY, CDR2 SVGAGI (reference sequence). This CDR3 has 14 amino acids. In DNA, the CDR3 is TGTGCCAGCAGTTACTCTGCGGAGGACAATGAGCAGTTCTTC. Protein: CASSYSAEDNEQFF.

The V and J genes are TRBV6-5 and TRBJ1-5; 8 bases map to TRBD1. CDR3 length equals 16 residues. Germline CDR1 MNHEY, CDR2 SVGAGI. The V segment lost 4 bases and the J segment 2 bases; nucleotides outside the gene matches: 7. The DNA for the CDR3 is TGTGCCAGCAGTTTCGGACAGGGCGATGGCAATCAGCCCCAGCATTTT. It yields the protein CASSFGQGDGNQPQHF.

This clone showed up just once. This sequence joins TRBV6-5 and TRBJ2-5; D is unresolved. The CDR3 spans 13 residues. Germline CDR1 MNHEY, CDR2 SVGAGI. Trimming cost V 5 bases and J 2 bases, with 9 bases left between them. For the CDR3, the DNA is TGTGCCAGCAGTATGTTTGTACAAGAGACCCAGTACTTC. Its translation: CASSMFVQETQYF.

This chain joins TRBV4-1 and TRBJ1-4; D not certain. CDR1 is MGHRA and CDR2 is YSYEKL in the germline V gene. Between the trimmed V and J ends, which lost 3 bases and 0 bases, there was a span of 8 bases. The CDR3 is 15 residues long. The CDR3 bases are TGCGCCAGCAGCCAGGACGGCACAACTAATGAAAAACTGTTTTTT. It yields the protein CASSQDGTTNEKLFF.

The chain couples TRBV9 to TRBJ2-7, with 11 nucleotides matching TRBD1. Per germline, CDR1 SGDLS and CDR2 YYNGEE. With 4 bases clipped from V and 1 base from J, the junction kept 4 bases outside the gene matches. The CDR3 consists of 15 residues. CDR3 protein: CASSTGQGVSYEQYF. The CDR3 DNA sequence: TGTGCCAGCAGCACGGGACAGGGGGTTTCCTACGAGCAGTACTTC.

In regard to this clone: This specimen includes other DNA sequences encoding the same CDR3. This chain joins TRBV5-1 and TRBJ2-7; the match to TRBD1 covers 10 bases. Germline values: CDR1 SGHRS, CDR2 YFSETQ. V lost 1 base to trimming and J lost 4 bases; unmatched junction nucleotides: 2. The CDR3 contains 14 residues. The CDR3 loop is CASSLRQGAYEQYF. CDR3 sequence (DNA): TGCGCCAGCAGCTTGAGACAGGGGGCTTACGAGCAGTACTTC.

For the CDR3, the DNA is TGTGCCAGCAGCCAAGGACAGGACACAGATACGCAGTATTTT. This codes for CASSQGQDTDTQYF. The chain has TRBV28 and TRBJ2-3, with 7 bases lining up with TRBD1. The germline gives CDR1 MDHEN, CDR2 SYDVKM. Trimming removed 6 bases from V and 2 bases from J; junction bases left unmatched: 5. The CDR3 is made up of 14 amino acids.

The gene calls are TRBV7-7 and TRBJ2-1, with 9 bases lining up with TRBD2. The CDR3 is 16 amino acids. CDR1 is SSHAT and CDR2 is FNYEAQ in the germline V gene (reference sequence). The trim removed 5 bases at V and 6 bases at J, leaving 11 bases unmatched. The CDR3 reads CASSPLPGLAINEQFF. The CDR3 DNA reads as TGTGCCAGCAGCCCTCTACCCGGACTAGCGATCAATGAGCAGTTCTTC.

The chain employs TRBV9 and TRBJ2-3; 11 positions agree with TRBD2. Per germline, CDR1 SGDLS and CDR2 YYNGEE. The CDR3 sequence is 15 residues long. With 6 bases clipped from V and 2 bases from J, the junction kept 5 bases outside the gene matches. The CDR3 loop reads CASNLAGGFTDTQYF. CDR3 DNA: TGTGCCAGCAATCTAGCGGGGGGATTCACAGATACGCAGTATTTT. Based on the CDR3 plus reference TRBV9 and TRBJ2-3, the full variable domain is DSGVTQTPKHLITATGQRVTLRCSPRSGDLSVYWYQQSLDQGLQFLIQYYNGEERAKGNILERFSAQQFPDLHSELNLSSLELGDSALYFCASNLAGGFTDTQYFGPGTRLTVL.

The V gene is TRBV6-5, the J gene TRBJ2-3; D not certain. Germline V gives CDR1 MNHEY, CDR2 SVGAGI. The V end lost 0 bases, the J end lost 6 bases, and 10 bases lay between the germline ends. The CDR3 loop spans 14 amino acids. The CDR3 nucleotides are TGTGCCAGCAGTTACTCTGAGGCCCCGGATACGCAGTATTTT. Translation: CASSYSEAPDTQYF.

The chain employs TRBV13 and TRBJ2-1, with D possibly being TRBD2 (6 bases). Trimming stripped 4 bases from V and 5 bases from J, with 18 bases between. This CDR3 contains 16 residues. The germline CDR1 and CDR2 sequences are PRHDT and FYEKMQ (reference sequence). In DNA form, the CDR3 reads TGTGCCAGCAGCTGGGGACTGCCGCCGAGGGACAATGAGCAGTTCTTC. Protein: CASSWGLPPRDNEQFF.

The chain carries TRBV7-9 and TRBJ2-3; possible D gene TRBD2, 6 bases. V lost 3 bases to trimming and J lost 2 bases, with 12 bases between them. This CDR3 has 15 amino acids. Germline CDR1 SEHNR, CDR2 FQNEAQ (reference sequence). The CDR3 spells CASSFSSAYTDTQYF. CDR3 bases: TGTGCCAGCAGCTTTTCTAGCGCTTACACAGATACGCAGTATTTT.

This chain connects TRBV11-2 to TRBJ2-1; D unresolved. CDR1 and CDR2 from the germline V gene are SGHAT and FQNNGV. The length of the CDR3 is 11 residues. Trimming left V 5 bases short and J 10 bases short, with 9 bases between. The CDR3 loop reads CASSPALEQFF. The CDR3 DNA reads TGTGCCAGCAGCCCCGCCCTCGAGCAGTTCTTC. Using reference TRBV11-2 and TRBJ2-1 for the parts outside the CDR3, the full variable domain is EAGVAQSPRYKIIEKRQSVAFWCNPISGHATLYWYQQILGQGPKLLIQFQNNGVVDDSQLPKDRFSAERLKGVDSTLKIQPAKLEDSAVYLCASSPALEQFFGPGTRLTVL.